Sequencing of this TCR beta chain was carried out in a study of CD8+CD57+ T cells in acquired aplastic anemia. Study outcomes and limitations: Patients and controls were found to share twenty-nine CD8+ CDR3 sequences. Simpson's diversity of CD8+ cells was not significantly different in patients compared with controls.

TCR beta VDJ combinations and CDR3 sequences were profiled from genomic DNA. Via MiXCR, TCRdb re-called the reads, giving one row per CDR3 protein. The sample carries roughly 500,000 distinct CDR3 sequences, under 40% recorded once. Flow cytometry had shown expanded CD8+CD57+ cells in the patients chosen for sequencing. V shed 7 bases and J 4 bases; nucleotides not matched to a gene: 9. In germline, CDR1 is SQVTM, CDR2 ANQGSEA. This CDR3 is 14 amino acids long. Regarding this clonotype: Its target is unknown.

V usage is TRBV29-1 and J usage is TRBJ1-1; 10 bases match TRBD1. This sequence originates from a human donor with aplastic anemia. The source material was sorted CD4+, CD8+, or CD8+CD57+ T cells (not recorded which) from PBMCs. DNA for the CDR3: TGCAGCGCCGTCCGGGACAGGGGAGGCACTGAAGCTTTCTTT. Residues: CSAVRDRGGTEAFF.